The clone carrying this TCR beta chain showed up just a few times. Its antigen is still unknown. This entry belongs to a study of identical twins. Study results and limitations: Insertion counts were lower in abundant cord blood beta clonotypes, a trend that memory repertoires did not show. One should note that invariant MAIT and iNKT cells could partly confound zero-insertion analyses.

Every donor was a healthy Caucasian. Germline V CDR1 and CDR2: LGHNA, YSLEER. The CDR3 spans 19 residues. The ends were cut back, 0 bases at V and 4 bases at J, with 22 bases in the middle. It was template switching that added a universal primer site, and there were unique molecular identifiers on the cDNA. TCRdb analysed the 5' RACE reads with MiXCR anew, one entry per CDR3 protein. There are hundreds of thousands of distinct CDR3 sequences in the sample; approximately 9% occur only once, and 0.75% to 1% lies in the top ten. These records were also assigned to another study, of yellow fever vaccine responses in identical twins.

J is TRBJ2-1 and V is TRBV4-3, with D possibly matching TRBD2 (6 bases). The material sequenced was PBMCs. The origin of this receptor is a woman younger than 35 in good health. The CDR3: CASSQDALVLRDQYNEQFF. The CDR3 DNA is TGCGCCAGCAGCCAAGACGCCTTGGTTTTGCGGGACCAGTACAATGAGCAGTTCTTC.